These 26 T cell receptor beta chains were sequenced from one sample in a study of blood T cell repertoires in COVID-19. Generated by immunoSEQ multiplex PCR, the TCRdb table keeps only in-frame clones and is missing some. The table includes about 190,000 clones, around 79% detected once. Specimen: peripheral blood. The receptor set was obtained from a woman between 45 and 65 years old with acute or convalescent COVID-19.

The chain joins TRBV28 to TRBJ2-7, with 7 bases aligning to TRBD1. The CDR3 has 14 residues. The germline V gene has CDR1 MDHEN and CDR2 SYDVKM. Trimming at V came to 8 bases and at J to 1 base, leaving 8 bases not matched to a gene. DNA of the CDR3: TGTGCCAGCGGCCTGGGACAGATTTCCTACGAGCAGTACTTC. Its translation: CASGLGQISYEQYF.

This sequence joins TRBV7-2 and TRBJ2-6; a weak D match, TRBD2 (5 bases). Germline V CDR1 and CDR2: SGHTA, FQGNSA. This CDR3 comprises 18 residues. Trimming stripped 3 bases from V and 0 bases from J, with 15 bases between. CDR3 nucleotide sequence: TGTGCCAGCAGCTTTAAGCGGTGGAACCCCTCTGGGGCCAACGTCCTGACTTTC. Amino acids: CASSFKRWNPSGANVLTF.

CDR3 amino acids: CASSQNDPGWDGYTF. The CDR3 DNA reads TGTGCCAGCAGCCAAAACGACCCGGGATGGGATGGCTACACCTTC. The genes are TRBV3-1 (or the pseudogene TRBV3-2) and TRBJ1-2; D is ambiguous. The CDR3 spans 15 residues. V was pared by 2 bases and J by 6 bases, with 16 bases between. Germline loops: CDR1 LGHDT, CDR2 YNNKEL (reference sequence).

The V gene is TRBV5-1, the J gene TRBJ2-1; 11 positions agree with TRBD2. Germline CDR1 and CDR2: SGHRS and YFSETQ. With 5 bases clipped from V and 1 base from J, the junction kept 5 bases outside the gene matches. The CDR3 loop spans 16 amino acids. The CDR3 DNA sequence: TGCGCCAGCAGGAGGACTAGCGGGTCGTCCTACAATGAGCAGTTCTTC. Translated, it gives CASRRTSGSSYNEQFF.

The CDR3: CASSLNRDYEQYF. Here the CDR3 DNA reads TGTGCCAGCAGCTTAAACAGGGACTACGAGCAGTACTTC. The chain links TRBV7-2 to TRBJ2-7, with a possible D match to TRBD1 (6 bases). Trimming left V 2 bases short and J 3 bases short, with 8 bases between. Germline V gene lookup returns CDR1 SGHTA and CDR2 FQGNSA. This CDR3 has 13 amino acids.

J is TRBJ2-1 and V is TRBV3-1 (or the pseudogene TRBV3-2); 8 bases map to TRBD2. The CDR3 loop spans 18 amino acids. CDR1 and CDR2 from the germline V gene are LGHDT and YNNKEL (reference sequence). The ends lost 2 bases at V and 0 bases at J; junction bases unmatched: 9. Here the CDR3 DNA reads TGTGCCAGCAGCCAACACGCCGGCGGGGGGAGCTCCTACAATGAGCAGTTCTTC. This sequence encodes CASSQHAGGGSSYNEQFF.

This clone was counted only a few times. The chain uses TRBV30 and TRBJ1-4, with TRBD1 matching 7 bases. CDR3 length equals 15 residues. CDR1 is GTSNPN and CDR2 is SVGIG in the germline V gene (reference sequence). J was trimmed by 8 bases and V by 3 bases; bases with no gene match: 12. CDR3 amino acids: CAWSARGLGGEKLFF. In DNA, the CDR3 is TGTGCCTGGAGCGCGAGGGGGCTAGGAGGAGAAAAACTGTTTTTT.

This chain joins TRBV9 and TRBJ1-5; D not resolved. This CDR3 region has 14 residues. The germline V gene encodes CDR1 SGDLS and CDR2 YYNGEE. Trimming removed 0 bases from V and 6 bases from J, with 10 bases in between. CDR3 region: CASSVGGSTQPQHF. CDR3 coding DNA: TGTGCCAGCAGCGTAGGAGGGTCCACTCAGCCCCAGCATTTT.

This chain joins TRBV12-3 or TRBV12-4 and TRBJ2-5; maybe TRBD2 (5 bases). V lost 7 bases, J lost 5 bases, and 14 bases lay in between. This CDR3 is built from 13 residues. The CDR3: CASTPLEAETQYF. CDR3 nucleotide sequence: TGTGCCAGCACACCTCTGGAGGCGGAGACCCAGTACTTC.

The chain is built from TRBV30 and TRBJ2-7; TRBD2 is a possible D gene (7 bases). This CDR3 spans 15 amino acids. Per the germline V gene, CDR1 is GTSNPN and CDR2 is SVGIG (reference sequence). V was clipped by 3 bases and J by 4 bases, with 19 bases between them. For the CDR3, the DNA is TGTGCCTGGAGGGGGGGGGCAGGGAGCTGGTACGAGCAGTACTTC. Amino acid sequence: CAWRGGAGSWYEQYF.

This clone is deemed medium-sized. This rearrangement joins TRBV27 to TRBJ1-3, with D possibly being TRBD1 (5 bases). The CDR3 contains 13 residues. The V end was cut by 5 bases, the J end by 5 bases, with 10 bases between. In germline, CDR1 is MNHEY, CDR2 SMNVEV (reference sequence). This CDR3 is CASSPTDRNTIYF. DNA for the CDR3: TGTGCCAGCAGTCCGACAGATCGAAACACCATATATTTT.

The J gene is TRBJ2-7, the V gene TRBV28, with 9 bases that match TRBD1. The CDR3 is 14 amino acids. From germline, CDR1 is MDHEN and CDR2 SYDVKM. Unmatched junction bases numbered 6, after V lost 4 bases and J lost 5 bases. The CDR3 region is CASSSRDREDEQYF. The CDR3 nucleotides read TGTGCCAGCAGTTCCAGGGACAGGGAGGACGAGCAGTACTTC.

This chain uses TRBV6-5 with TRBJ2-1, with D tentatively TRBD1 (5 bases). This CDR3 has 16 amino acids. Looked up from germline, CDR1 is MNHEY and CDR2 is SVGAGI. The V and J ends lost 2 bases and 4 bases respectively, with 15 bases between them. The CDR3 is CASSYLVGRGYNEQFF. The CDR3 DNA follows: TGTGCCAGCAGTTACCTCGTCGGAAGGGGATACAATGAGCAGTTCTTC.

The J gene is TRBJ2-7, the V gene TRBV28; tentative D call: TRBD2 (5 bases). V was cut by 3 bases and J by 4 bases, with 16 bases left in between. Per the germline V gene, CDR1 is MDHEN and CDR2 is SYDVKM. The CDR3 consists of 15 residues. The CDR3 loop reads CASSLRATPLYEQYF. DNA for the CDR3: TGTGCCAGCAGTTTGAGGGCAACTCCATTATACGAGCAGTACTTC.

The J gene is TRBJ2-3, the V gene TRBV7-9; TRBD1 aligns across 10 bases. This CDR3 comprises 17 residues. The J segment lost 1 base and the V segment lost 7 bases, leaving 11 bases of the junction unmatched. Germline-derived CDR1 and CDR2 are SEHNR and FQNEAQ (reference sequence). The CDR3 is CASTSPSGQGGTDTQYF. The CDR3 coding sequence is TGTGCCAGCACCTCCCCCTCCGGACAGGGGGGCACAGATACGCAGTATTTT.

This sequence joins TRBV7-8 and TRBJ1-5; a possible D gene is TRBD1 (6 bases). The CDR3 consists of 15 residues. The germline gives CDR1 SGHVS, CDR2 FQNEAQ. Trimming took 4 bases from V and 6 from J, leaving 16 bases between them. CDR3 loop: CASSSRGTRGQPQHF. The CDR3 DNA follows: TGTGCCAGCAGCTCCAGGGGAACGAGGGGTCAGCCCCAGCATTTT.

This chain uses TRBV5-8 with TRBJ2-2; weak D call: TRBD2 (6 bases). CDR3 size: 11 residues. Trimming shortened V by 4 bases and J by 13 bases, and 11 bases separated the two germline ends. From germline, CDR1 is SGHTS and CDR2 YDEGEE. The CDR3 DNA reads TGTGCCAGCAGCGATACGACTAGGCTGTTTTTT. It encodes CASSDTTRLFF.

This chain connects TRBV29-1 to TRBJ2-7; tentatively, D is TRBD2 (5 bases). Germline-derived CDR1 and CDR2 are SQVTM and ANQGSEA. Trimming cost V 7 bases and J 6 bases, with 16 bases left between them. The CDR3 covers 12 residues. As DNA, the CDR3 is TGCAGCGCCCTTCGTTTCGAGGGCGAGCAGTACTTC. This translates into CSALRFEGEQYF.

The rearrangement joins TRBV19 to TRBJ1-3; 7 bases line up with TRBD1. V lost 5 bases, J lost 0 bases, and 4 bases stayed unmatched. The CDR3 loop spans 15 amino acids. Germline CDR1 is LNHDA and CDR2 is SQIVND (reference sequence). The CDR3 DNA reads TGTGCCAGTAGTCTGGACAGGAACTCTGGAAACACCATATATTTT. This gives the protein CASSLDRNSGNTIYF.

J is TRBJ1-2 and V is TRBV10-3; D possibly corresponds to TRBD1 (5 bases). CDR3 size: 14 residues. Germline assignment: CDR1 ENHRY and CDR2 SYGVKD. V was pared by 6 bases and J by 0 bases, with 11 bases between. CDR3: CAIRPQDSNYGYTF. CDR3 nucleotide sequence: TGTGCCATCAGACCACAGGATTCTAACTATGGCTACACCTTC.

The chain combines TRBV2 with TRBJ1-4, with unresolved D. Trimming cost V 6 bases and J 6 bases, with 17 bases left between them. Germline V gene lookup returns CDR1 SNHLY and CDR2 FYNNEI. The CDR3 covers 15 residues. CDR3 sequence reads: CASSDGGRRYEKLFF. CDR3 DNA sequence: TGTGCCAGCAGCGATGGAGGCAGGCGATATGAAAAACTGTTTTTT.

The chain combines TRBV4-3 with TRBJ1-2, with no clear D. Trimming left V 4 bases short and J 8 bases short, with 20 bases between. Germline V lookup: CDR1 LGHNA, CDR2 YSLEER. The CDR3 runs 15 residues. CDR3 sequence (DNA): TGCGCCAGCAGCCGCGGGCGGCAGTCGGCGGGAGGCTACACCTTC. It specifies CASSRGRQSAGGYTF.

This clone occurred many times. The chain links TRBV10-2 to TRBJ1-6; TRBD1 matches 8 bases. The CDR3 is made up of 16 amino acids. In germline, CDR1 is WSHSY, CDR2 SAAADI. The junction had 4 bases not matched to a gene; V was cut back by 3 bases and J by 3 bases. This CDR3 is CASSETGGIYNSPLHF. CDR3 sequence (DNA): TGCGCCAGCAGTGAAACAGGGGGGATCTATAATTCACCCCTCCACTTT.

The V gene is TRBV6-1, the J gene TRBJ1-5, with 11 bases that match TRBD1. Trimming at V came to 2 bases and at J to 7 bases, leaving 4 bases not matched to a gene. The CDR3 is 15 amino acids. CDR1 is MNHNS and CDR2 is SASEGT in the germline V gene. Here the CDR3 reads CASSEWDRGRQPQHF. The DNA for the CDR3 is TGTGCCAGCAGTGAATGGGACAGGGGGAGACAGCCCCAGCATTTT.

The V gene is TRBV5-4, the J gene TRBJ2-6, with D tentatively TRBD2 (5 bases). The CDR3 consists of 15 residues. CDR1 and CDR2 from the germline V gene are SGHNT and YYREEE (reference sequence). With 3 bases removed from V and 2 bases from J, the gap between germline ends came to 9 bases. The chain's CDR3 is CASSSGGAGANVLTF. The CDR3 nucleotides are TGTGCCAGCAGCTCTGGAGGAGCTGGGGCCAACGTCCTGACTTTC.

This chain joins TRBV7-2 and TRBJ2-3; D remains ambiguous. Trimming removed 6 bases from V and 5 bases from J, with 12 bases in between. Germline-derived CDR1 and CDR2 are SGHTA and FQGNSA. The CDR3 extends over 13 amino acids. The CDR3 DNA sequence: TGTGCCAGCAGTTCTTTAGCCCTAGATACGCAGTATTTT. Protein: CASSSLALDTQYF. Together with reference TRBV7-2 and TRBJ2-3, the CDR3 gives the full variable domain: GAGVSQSPSNKVTEKGKDVELRCDPISGHTALYWYRQSLGQGLEFLIYFQGNSAPDKSGLPSDRFSAERTGGSVSTLTIQRTQQEDSAVYLCASSSLALDTQYFGPGTRLTVL.